The 18 T cell receptor beta chains presented below share a single source sample, sequenced in a study of T cell responses to AZD1222 COVID-19 vaccine. Sequencing was performed with immunoSEQ multiplex PCR; in TCRdb, only in-frame clones are kept and a portion is missing. Among about 120,000 clones listed, 88% were seen once. The sample here was peripheral blood, taken on day 0 of AZD1222 vaccination. The source of these receptors is an adult in good health.

In this sample, this clone turned up a few times. This chain links TRBV19 with TRBJ2-1; 8 bases match TRBD2. Per germline, CDR1 LNHDA and CDR2 SQIVND (reference sequence). The CDR3 totals 15 residues. The J segment lost 2 bases and the V segment lost 2 bases, leaving 2 bases of the junction unmatched. This chain's CDR3 is CASSISSGAYNEQFF. Here the CDR3 DNA reads TGTGCCAGTAGTATAAGTAGCGGGGCCTACAATGAGCAGTTCTTC. The full variable domain, completed using reference TRBV19 and TRBJ2-1, is DGGITQSPKYLFRKEGQNVTLSCEQNLNHDAMYWYRQDPGQGLRLIYYSQIVNDFQKGDIAEGYSVSREKKESFPLTVTSAQKNPTAFYLCASSISSGAYNEQFFGPGTRLTVL.

This clone was counted a few times. The genes are TRBV12-3 or TRBV12-4 and TRBJ2-7, with no clear D. Trimming shortened V by 6 bases and J by 4 bases, and 13 bases separated the two germline ends. The CDR3 covers 13 residues. The CDR3 DNA reads TGTGCCAGCAGACTGGACGGGTCATACGAGCAGTACTTC. This gives the protein CASRLDGSYEQYF.

This clone was detected a few times. This sequence joins TRBV18 and TRBJ1-3; D is unresolved. The V end lost 0 bases, the J end lost 3 bases, and 6 bases lay between the germline ends. CDR3 length equals 14 residues. Germline lookup yields CDR1 KGHSH and CDR2 LQKENI. The DNA of the CDR3 is TGTGCCAGCTCACCACCATTTCGTGGAAACACCATATATTTT. Translated: CASSPPFRGNTIYF.

V and J are TRBV4-3 and TRBJ1-1; no firm D call. Germline loops: CDR1 LGHNA, CDR2 YSLEER. This CDR3 comprises 13 residues. Trimming removed 3 bases from V and 1 base from J, with 6 bases in between. The CDR3 is CASSHQPNTEAFF. As DNA, the CDR3 is TGCGCCAGCAGCCACCAGCCGAACACTGAAGCTTTCTTT.

This clone appeared once. This chain uses TRBV2 with TRBJ1-5, with 9 nucleotides matching TRBD1. The V segment lost 3 bases and the J segment 7 bases; nucleotides outside the gene matches: 4. The CDR3 extends over 14 amino acids. Per the germline V gene, CDR1 is SNHLY and CDR2 is FYNNEI. The CDR3 DNA is TGTGCCAGCAGTGAGACAGGGGGATACCAGCCCCAGCATTTT. Encoded protein: CASSETGGYQPQHF.

This clone came up a few times. This sequence joins TRBV27 and TRBJ1-2; TRBD1 matches 11 bases. The CDR3 totals 17 residues. V shed 5 bases and J 1 base; nucleotides not matched to a gene: 9. Germline loops: CDR1 MNHEY, CDR2 SMNVEV (reference sequence). CDR3 region: CASSDRTGGLINYGYTF. CDR3 in DNA: TGTGCCAGCAGTGATAGGACAGGGGGCCTCATTAACTATGGCTACACCTTC.

The DNA of the CDR3 is TGCGCCAGCAGCTCAAGACAGGGCGGTCCTTCTGGGGCCAACGTCCTGACTTTC. Protein sequence: CASSSRQGGPSGANVLTF. The J gene is TRBJ2-6, the V gene TRBV5-1; 7 bases are shared with TRBD1. There are 18 residues in the CDR3. V shed 3 bases and J 1 base; nucleotides not matched to a gene: 10. Germline-derived CDR1 and CDR2 are SGHRS and YFSETQ.

V and J are TRBV15 and TRBJ2-1; D might be TRBD1 (6 bases). The germline CDR1 and CDR2 sequences are LNHNV and YYDKDF (reference sequence). This CDR3 region has 13 residues. Trimming shortened V by 0 bases and J by 12 bases, and 12 bases separated the two germline ends. DNA for the CDR3: TGTGCCACCAGCAGAGATCTTGTGACAGGGCAGTTCTTC. Translated: CATSRDLVTGQFF.

The chain is built from TRBV6-5 and TRBJ2-7, with TRBD1 identical over 8 bases. The CDR3 is made up of 14 amino acids. V lost 6 bases, J lost 4 bases, and 8 bases stayed unmatched. CDR1 MNHEY and CDR2 SVGAGI come from the germline V gene. The CDR3: CASRRAGTGYEQYF. The CDR3, as DNA: TGTGCCAGCAGGAGGGCCGGGACAGGTTACGAGCAGTACTTC.

This chain joins TRBV7-8 and TRBJ2-7; D might be TRBD1 (6 bases). The V and J ends lost 5 bases and 4 bases respectively, with 15 bases between them. Germline CDR1 is SGHVS and CDR2 is FQNEAQ. The CDR3 contains 14 residues. The CDR3 loop is CASSPQGSGYEQYF. In nucleotides, the CDR3 is TGTGCCAGCAGCCCCCAGGGGTCGGGATACGAGCAGTACTTC.

This sequence joins TRBV6-4 and TRBJ2-1; D uncertain. This CDR3 comprises 12 residues. V gave up 2 bases and J gave up 6 bases, with 5 bases separating them. Germline V CDR1 and CDR2: MRHNA, SNTAGT. CDR3 in amino acids: CASSDDVNEQFF. The CDR3 DNA follows: TGTGCCAGCAGTGACGACGTCAATGAGCAGTTCTTC.

V is TRBV2 and J is TRBJ2-2; 9 bases are shared with TRBD2. V was pared by 2 bases and J by 3 bases, with 1 base of the junction left unmatched. Germline-derived CDR1 and CDR2 are SNHLY and FYNNEI. CDR3 length: 15 residues. The CDR3 sequence is CASSERTSDTGELFF. The CDR3 nucleotides are TGTGCCAGCAGTGAAAGGACTAGCGACACCGGGGAGCTGTTTTTT.

The CDR3 here is CSARDRDNQFF. The CDR3, as DNA: TGCAGTGCTAGGGACCGGGACAACCAGTTCTTC. The genes are TRBV20-1 and TRBJ2-1; TRBD1 might be the D (6 bases). With 3 bases removed from V and 13 bases from J, the gap between germline ends came to 13 bases. The CDR3 loop spans 11 amino acids. The germline V gene encodes CDR1 DFQATT and CDR2 SNEGSKA (reference sequence).

V gene TRBV6-5 combines with J gene TRBJ2-3, with 12 bases matching TRBD2. The CDR3 extends over 15 amino acids. Germline assignment: CDR1 MNHEY and CDR2 SVGAGI. J lost 6 bases, V lost 5 bases, and 6 bases had no gene match. The CDR3 is CASSTTGTSGDTQYF. The CDR3 nucleotides are TGTGCCAGCAGTACCACCGGGACTAGCGGGGATACGCAGTATTTT.

The genes are TRBV7-9 and TRBJ1-4; D ambiguous. This CDR3 comprises 14 residues. Trimming cost V 2 bases and J 0 bases, with 4 bases left between them. Germline lookup yields CDR1 SEHNR and CDR2 FQNEAQ (reference sequence). DNA for the CDR3: TGTGCCAGCAGCTTATCCGCAACTAATGAAAAACTGTTTTTT. Its translation is CASSLSATNEKLFF. The full variable domain, completed using reference TRBV7-9 and TRBJ1-4, is DTGVSQNPRHKITKRGQNVTFRCDPISEHNRLYWYRQTLGQGPEFLTYFQNEAQLEKSRLLSDRFSAERPKGSFSTLEIQRTEQGDSAMYLCASSLSATNEKLFFGSGTQLSVL.

The chain recombines TRBV10-1 with TRBJ2-2; D may be TRBD2 (6 bases). V was trimmed by 3 bases and J by 5 bases, leaving 16 bases between them. Germline CDR1 and CDR2: WNHNN and SYGVQD (reference sequence). The CDR3 extends over 16 amino acids. CDR3 DNA sequence: TGCGCCAGCAGTGAAAATGCGGGACTCCTTACCGGGGAGCTGTTTTTT. Translating it yields CASSENAGLLTGELFF.

The rearrangement joins TRBV7-9 to TRBJ1-4; 9 nucleotides agree with TRBD1. Germline V gives CDR1 SEHNR, CDR2 FQNEAQ (reference sequence). CDR3 length: 14 residues. V shed 5 bases and J 8 bases; nucleotides not matched to a gene: 6. CDR3 sequence: CASSPQGAREKLFF. CDR3 nucleotides: TGTGCCAGCAGCCCACAGGGGGCTCGGGAAAAACTGTTTTTT.

This chain links TRBV5-1 with TRBJ2-7; 10 positions agree with TRBD1. CDR1 and CDR2 from the germline V gene are SGHRS and YFSETQ. The CDR3 contains 14 residues. V was clipped by 4 bases and J by 3 bases; unmatched bases: 4. CDR3: CASSKDRGNYEQYF. CDR3 DNA: TGCGCCAGCAGCAAGGACAGGGGGAACTACGAGCAGTACTTC.